The text below deals with one TCR beta chain. Original handling: Reference gene primer amplification gave estimated nucleated cell counts. The protocol was immunoSEQ multiplex PCR, while the TCRdb copy is restricted to in-frame clones and leaves out a portion. V and J calls and clone size are given by that table; D and trimming were obtained from the DNA. The repertoire holds more than 100,000 clones, with about 85% as singletons. The data derive from a study of blood T cell repertoires in COVID-19. What was sequenced was peripheral blood. The TCR comes from a man aged 50-60 years in a cohort sampled during active COVID-19.

This chain's CDR3 is CASSIRDHSNQPQHF. In nucleotides, the CDR3 is TGTGCCAGTAGTATCAGGGATCATAGCAATCAGCCCCAGCATTTT. The chain employs TRBV19 and TRBJ1-5; D perhaps matches TRBD1 (5 bases). The length of the CDR3 is 15 residues. The germline V gene has CDR1 LNHDA and CDR2 SQIVND (reference sequence). Trimming removed 3 bases from V and 0 bases from J, with 9 bases in between.